Listed below are T cell receptor beta chains from one sample, sequenced in a study of T cells in localized non-small cell lung cancer. Only in-frame clones appear in the TCRdb table, and some are missing; sequencing was by immunoSEQ multiplex PCR. The table lists 130,000 or so clones, roughly 90% of them singletons. The sequences come from peripheral blood, collected before any cancer treatment. Receptors originate from a female donor at least 60 years old with stage I lung adenocarcinoma. Both conserved end residues are part of each CDR3. D genes are given only for firm matches. Rows may omit the clone size; those that give it use once, few, many or a size class.

TRBJ2-6 | - | TRBV30 | TRBD1 | TGTGCCTGGGGACAGGGTCTCTCTGGGGCCAACGTCCTGACTTTC | CAWGQGLSGANVLTF
TRBJ2-7 | - | TRBV5-1 | TRBD2 | TGCGCCAGCAGCTTAACTAGCGGGTCCTCCTACGAGCAGTACTTC | CASSLTSGSSYEQYF
TRBJ2-7 | once | TRBV18 | - | TGTGCCAGCTCACCAACGAGAGAGAGTTGGGGCAACTTCTACGAGCAGTACTTC | CASSPTRESWGNFYEQYF
TRBJ1-3 | - | TRBV5-1 | - | TGCGCCAGCAGCTGGCAGGGCTCCGGAAACACCATATATTTT | CASSWQGSGNTIYF
TRBJ2-7 | - | TRBV7-3 | TRBD2 | TGTGCCAGCAGCCTAACAGCGGGACTAGGCCTAGTGGAGCAGTACTTC | CASSLTAGLGLVEQYF
TRBJ2-5 | - | TRBV11-2 | TRBD2 | TGTGCCAGCAGCCTTCTGACTAGCGGGAGTGAGACCCAGTACTTC | CASSLLTSGSETQYF
TRBJ2-7 | - | TRBV6-5 | TRBD2 | TGTGCCAGCAGTTACTTAGCGGGAGGGCCTATCGGGGAGCAGTACTTC | CASSYLAGGPIGEQYF
TRBJ2-7 | - | TRBV30 | - | TGTGCCTGGACACTCCGGGGATCCTACGAGCAGTACTTC | CAWTLRGSYEQYF
TRBJ1-1 | - | TRBV13 | - | TGTGCCAGCAGCTTACGGTCGGTGAACACTGAAGCTTTCTTT | CASSLRSVNTEAFF
TRBJ2-7 | - | TRBV7-2 | - | TGTGCCAGCAGCTTAGCGCGCCAGCCTAAATCCTACGAGCAGTACTTC | CASSLARQPKSYEQYF
TRBJ2-3 | - | TRBV30 | - | TGTGCCTGGAGTTTGGCTATTAGCACAGATACGCAGTATTTT | CAWSLAISTDTQYF
TRBJ2-7 | - | TRBV7-9 | - | TGTGCCAGCAGCTTAGCGTCCAGGTTCGGGGAGCAGTACTTC | CASSLASRFGEQYF